This T cell receptor (beta chain) is drawn from a study of T-cell reconstitution after alpha-beta-depleted transplantation in children. The CDR3 is made up of 12 amino acids. In germline, CDR1 is SGHRS, CDR2 YFSETQ. The ends were cut back, 1 base at V and 5 bases at J, with 6 bases in the middle. At least ten counts were recorded for this clonotype. Its antigen is unknown. The library targeted TCRbeta and was prepared with unique molecular identifiers. TCRdb itself ran the PCR reads through MiXCR, one entry per CDR3 protein. The sample shows 550,000 to 800,000 distinct CDR3 sequences, approximately 14% of them seen only once. General study points: Reportedly, only several hundred clones from non-depleted graft cells drove alpha-beta T-cell counts at about two months. At one year after transplant, newly produced T cells mostly accounted for T-cell counts and diversity.

The chain has TRBV5-1 and TRBJ1-2; D is unclear. Sequenced material: PBMCs, taken before TCRalphabeta/CD19-depleted stem cell transplant. This receptor was identified in a girl aged 2-9 years with congenital amegakaryocytic thrombocytopenia, due to receive a stem cell transplant. The CDR3 protein is CASSLHEYGYTF. The CDR3 DNA reads as TGCGCCAGCAGCTTGCACGAGTATGGCTACACCTTC.